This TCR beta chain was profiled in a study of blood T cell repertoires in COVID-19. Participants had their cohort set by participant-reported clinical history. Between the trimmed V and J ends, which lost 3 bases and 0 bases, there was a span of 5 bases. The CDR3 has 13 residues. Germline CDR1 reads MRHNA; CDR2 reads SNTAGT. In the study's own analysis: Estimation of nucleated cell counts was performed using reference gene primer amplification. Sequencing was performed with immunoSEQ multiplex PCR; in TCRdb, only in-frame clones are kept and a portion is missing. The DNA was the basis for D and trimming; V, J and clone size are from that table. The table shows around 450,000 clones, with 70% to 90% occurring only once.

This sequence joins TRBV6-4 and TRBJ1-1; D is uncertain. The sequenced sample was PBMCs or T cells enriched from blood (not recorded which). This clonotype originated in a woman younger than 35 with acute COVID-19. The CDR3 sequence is CASSDEMNTEAFF. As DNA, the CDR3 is TGTGCCAGCAGTGATGAGATGAACACTGAAGCTTTCTTT.